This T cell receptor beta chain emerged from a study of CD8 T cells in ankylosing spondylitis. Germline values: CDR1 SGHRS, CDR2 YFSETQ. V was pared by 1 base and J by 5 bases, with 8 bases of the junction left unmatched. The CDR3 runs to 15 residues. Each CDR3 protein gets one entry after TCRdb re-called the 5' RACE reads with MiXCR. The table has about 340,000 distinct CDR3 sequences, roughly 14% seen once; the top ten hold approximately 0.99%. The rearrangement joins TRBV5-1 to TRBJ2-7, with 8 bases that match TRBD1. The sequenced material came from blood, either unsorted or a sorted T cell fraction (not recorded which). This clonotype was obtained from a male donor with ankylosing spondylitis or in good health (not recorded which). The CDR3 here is CASSLSTGGSNEQYF. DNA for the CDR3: TGCGCCAGCAGCTTGAGTACAGGGGGATCGAACGAGCAGTACTTC.